This T cell receptor (beta chain) was recovered during a study of T-cell reconstitution after alpha-beta-depleted transplantation in children. Overall study findings and caveats: Some patients owed their high day-60 TCRbeta diversity to surviving recipient T cells and thymic progenitors.

This clonotype was seen at least ten times. As yet, its antigen is unknown. The CDR3 length is 18 residues. V lost 6 bases and J 0 bases, leaving 18 bases between the germline ends. Per germline, CDR1 SGHVS and CDR2 FNYEAQ. Preparation of the TCRbeta library was carried out with unique molecular identifiers. Each CDR3 protein gets one entry after TCRdb re-called the PCR reads with MiXCR. The data show under 850,000 distinct CDR3 sequences, roughly 14% seen once. This chain connects TRBV7-6 to TRBJ1-6; D perhaps matches TRBD1 (5 bases). Sequences were derived from PBMCs, sampled before TCRalphabeta/CD19-depleted stem cell transplant. This TCR came from a girl aged 2 to 10 with congenital amegakaryocytic thrombocytopenia, due to receive a stem cell transplant. CDR3 nucleotides: TGTGCCAGCAGGAAGTTACCCCCAGGGAGCTCCTATAATTCACCCCTCCACTTT. Its translation is CASRKLPPGSSYNSPLHF.